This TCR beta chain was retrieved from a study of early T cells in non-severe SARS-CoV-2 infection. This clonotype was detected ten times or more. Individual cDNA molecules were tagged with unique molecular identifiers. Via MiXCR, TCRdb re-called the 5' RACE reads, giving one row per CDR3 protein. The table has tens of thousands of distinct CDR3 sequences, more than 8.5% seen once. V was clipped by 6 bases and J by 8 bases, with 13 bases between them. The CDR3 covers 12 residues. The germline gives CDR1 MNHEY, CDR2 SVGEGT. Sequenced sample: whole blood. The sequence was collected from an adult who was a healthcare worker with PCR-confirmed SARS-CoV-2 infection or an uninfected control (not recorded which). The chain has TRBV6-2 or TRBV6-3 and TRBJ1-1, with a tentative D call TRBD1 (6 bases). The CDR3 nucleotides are TGTGCCAGCAGGGGGGGCACAGTCGAAGCTTTCTTT. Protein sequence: CASRGGTVEAFF.